Presented here are 7 T cell receptor beta chains from one specimen sequenced in a study of CD8+ T cells in alopecia areata. The treatment here: oral pan-JAK inhibitor, 5-10 mg twice daily. Sequencing templates came from extracted RNA that was reverse transcribed into cDNA. Data came from immunoSEQ multiplex PCR; TCRdb stores just in-frame clones and leaves some out. The table has about 210,000 clones, over 60% seen once. The source material was CD4+ T cells sorted from blood, sampled at week 4, from a patient treated with tofacitinib. Receptors were obtained from a human donor with alopecia areata.

The chain employs TRBV25-1 and TRBJ1-6; D is unresolved. Germline assignment: CDR1 MGHDK and CDR2 SYGVNS. With 6 bases removed from V and 6 bases from J, the gap between germline ends came to 12 bases. The length of the CDR3 is 14 residues. The CDR3 protein is CASSAGQTNSPLHF. The DNA for the CDR3 is TGTGCCAGCAGCGCCGGCCAGACTAATTCACCCCTCCACTTT. Drawing the rest from reference TRBV25-1 and TRBJ1-6, the complete variable domain is EADIYQTPRYLVIGTGKKITLECSQTMGHDKMYWYQQDPGMELHLIHYSYGVNSTEKGDLSSESTVSRIRTEHFPLTLESARPSHTSQYLCASSAGQTNSPLHFGNGTRLTVT.

The chain recombines TRBV15 with TRBJ2-5, with 9 bases aligning to TRBD2. The germline gives CDR1 LNHNV, CDR2 YYDKDF (reference sequence). The CDR3 is made up of 14 amino acids. The V segment lost 4 bases and the J segment 14 bases; nucleotides outside the gene matches: 14. CDR3 DNA: TGTGCCACCAGCAAACCGGGACTCCCGGGACTAGCCTACTTC. It encodes CATSKPGLPGLAYF.

The chain joins TRBV7-2 to TRBJ1-5; tentatively, D is TRBD1 (5 bases). Deletions cut 4 bases from V and 0 bases from J, with 16 bases between. CDR1 SGHTA and CDR2 FQGNSA come from the germline V gene. This CDR3 spans 17 amino acids. The CDR3 loop reads CASSSIGGGNSNQPQHF. The CDR3 bases are TGTGCCAGCAGCTCGATTGGCGGGGGTAATAGCAATCAGCCCCAGCATTTT.

This clone came up a few times. This chain joins TRBV6-5 and TRBJ2-5; either TRBD1 or TRBD2 may fit D (5 bases each). Trimming took off 4 bases at V and 2 bases at J, with 11 bases between the two ends. The CDR3 has 14 residues. In germline, CDR1 is MNHEY, CDR2 SVGAGI. The CDR3 region has the DNA TGTGCCAGCAGTTCGGGACGGCTTCAAGAGACCCAGTACTTC. Its translation: CASSSGRLQETQYF.

This chain links TRBV27 with TRBJ1-1, with 8 bases aligning to TRBD1. CDR1 and CDR2 from the germline V gene are MNHEY and SMNVEV (reference sequence). The V and J ends lost 2 bases and 1 base, in that order; junction bases with no gene match: 3. The CDR3 runs 15 residues. CDR3 loop: CASSLRDRTNTEAFF. Here the CDR3 DNA reads TGTGCCAGCAGTTTACGGGACAGGACGAACACTGAAGCTTTCTTT.

The CDR3, as DNA: TGTGCCAGCAGTGCCGATTTTGGGACCCAGTACTTC. Translated, it gives CASSADFGTQYF. This rearrangement joins TRBV2 to TRBJ2-5; D is unresolved. Germline assignment: CDR1 SNHLY and CDR2 FYNNEI. The ends were cut back, 4 bases at V and 7 bases at J, with 10 bases in the middle. The CDR3 has 12 amino acids.

This clone appeared a few times. The genes are TRBV29-1 and TRBJ1-1; 8 bases align to TRBD1. The CDR3 runs 14 residues. Germline lookup yields CDR1 SQVTM and CDR2 ANQGSEA. Unmatched junction bases numbered 7, after V lost 7 bases and J lost 0 bases. CDR3 region: CSAVTGALNTEAFF. CDR3 DNA sequence: TGCAGCGCCGTGACAGGGGCCCTGAACACTGAAGCTTTCTTT.